The 4 T cell receptor beta chains below were found in one sample sequenced in a study of OX40 agonist ivuxolimab in advanced cancers. Profiled with immunoSEQ multiplex PCR; TCRdb holds only in-frame clones, not every one. Of about 22,000 clones listed, approximately 90% are singletons. The source was CD4+ or CD8+ T cells sorted from blood, collected in a trial of the OX40 agonist ivuxolimab. The receptors stem from an adult with an advanced solid tumor such as melanoma, head and neck, liver or kidney cancer.

In this sample, this clone turned up once. The CDR3: CASGLGLSYEQYF. In DNA, the CDR3 is TGTGCCAGCGGTCTGGGGCTCTCCTACGAGCAGTACTTC. V and J are TRBV27 and TRBJ2-7; weak D call: TRBD1 (5 bases). V dropped 8 bases and J dropped 0 bases, with 11 bases sitting between them. The CDR3 loop spans 13 amino acids. CDR1 MNHEY and CDR2 SMNVEV come from the germline V gene (reference sequence).

The chain couples TRBV5-6 to TRBJ2-7; the D is unclear. CDR1 SGHDT and CDR2 YYEEEE come from the germline V gene. Trimming cost V 1 base and J 5 bases, with 4 bases left between them. CDR3 length equals 11 residues. The CDR3 DNA sequence: TGTGCCAGCAGCTTGTCACACGAGCAGTACTTC. This codes for CASSLSHEQYF.

Regarding this clone: One end of the junction does not line up with germline, which may come from a read error. The chain links TRBV4-1 to TRBJ1-1, with a weak D call TRBD1 (5 bases). The germline V gene encodes CDR1 MGHRA and CDR2 YSYEKL. The CDR3 extends over 15 amino acids. The CDR3 here is CASSLHHSDSIWMGF. The CDR3 DNA reads as TGCGCCAGCAGCCTCCACCACTCAGACAGTATTTGGATGGGGTTT.

The chain recombines TRBV9 with TRBJ2-3; the D call may be TRBD1 or TRBD2 (5 bases each). CDR3 length: 16 residues. Per germline, CDR1 SGDLS and CDR2 YYNGEE. Between the trimmed V and J ends, which lost 3 bases and 4 bases, there was a span of 18 bases. The chain's CDR3 is CASSGRTPGPADTQYF. Written as DNA, the CDR3 is TGTGCCAGCAGCGGACGGACTCCGGGACCGGCAGATACGCAGTATTTT.